This T cell receptor (beta chain) was identified in a study of OX40 agonist ivuxolimab in advanced cancers. Study-wide context: Roughly two fifths of patients had received prior checkpoint inhibitor therapy.

Assay: immunoSEQ multiplex PCR; the TCRdb copy retains only in-frame clones and omits some. The sample lists roughly 76,000 clones, about 79% occurring once. Germline V gives CDR1 SGHTA, CDR2 FQGNSA. CDR3 size: 16 residues. Trimming stripped 4 bases from V and 1 base from J, with 14 bases between. The input for sequencing was CD4+ or CD8+ T cells sorted from blood, taken in a trial of the OX40 agonist ivuxolimab. This clonotype was sampled from an adult with an advanced solid tumor such as melanoma, head and neck, liver or kidney cancer. The genes are TRBV7-2 and TRBJ1-5; D unresolved. In nucleotides, the CDR3 is TGTGCCAGCAGCTCACTAGGGCCGGGGAGCAATCAGCCCCAGCATTTT. Translated: CASSSLGPGSNQPQHF. The complete variable domain, with remaining parts taken from reference TRBV7-2 and TRBJ1-5, reads GAGVSQSPSNKVTEKGKDVELRCDPISGHTALYWYRQSLGQGLEFLIYFQGNSAPDKSGLPSDRFSAERTGGSVSTLTIQRTQQEDSAVYLCASSSLGPGSNQPQHFGDGTRLSIL.